This T cell receptor (beta chain) was observed in a study of lymphopenia after photon versus proton radiotherapy. Study-level results: After the lymphocyte nadir, photon-treated repertoires showed oligoclonal expansion, especially of CD8+ Temra cells.

The length of the CDR3 is 14 residues. The V and J ends lost 5 bases and 0 bases respectively, with 10 bases between them. From germline, CDR1 is SGHVS and CDR2 FNYEAQ. The assay was immunoSEQ multiplex PCR, and TCRdb's table has in-frame clones only and misses some. The repertoire holds 17,000 or so clones, with more than 65% as singletons. Turning to this clone: Its antigen remains unknown.

The rearrangement joins TRBV7-6 to TRBJ1-1; the D gene is possibly TRBD1 (6 bases). The material sequenced was peripheral blood, taken from a patient treated with proton-based radiotherapy. The sequence derives from a man in his 70s with pancreatic cancer. CDR3 sequence reads: CASSATGLNTEAFF. In DNA, the CDR3 is TGTGCCAGCAGCGCGACAGGCTTGAACACTGAAGCTTTCTTT.